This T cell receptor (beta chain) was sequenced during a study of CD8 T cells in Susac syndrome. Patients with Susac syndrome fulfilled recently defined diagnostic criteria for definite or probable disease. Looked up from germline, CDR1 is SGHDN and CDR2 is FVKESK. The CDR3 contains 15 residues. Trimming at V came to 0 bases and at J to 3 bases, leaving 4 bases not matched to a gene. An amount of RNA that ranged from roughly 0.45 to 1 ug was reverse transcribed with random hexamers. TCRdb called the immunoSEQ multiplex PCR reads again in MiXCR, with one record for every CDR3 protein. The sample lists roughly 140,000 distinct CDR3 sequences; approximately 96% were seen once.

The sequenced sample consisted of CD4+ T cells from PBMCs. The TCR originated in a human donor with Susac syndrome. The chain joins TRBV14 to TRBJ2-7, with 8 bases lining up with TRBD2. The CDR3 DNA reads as TGTGCCAGCAGCCAAGAACCCGGGGGGGGCTACGAGCAGTACTTC. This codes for CASSQEPGGGYEQYF.